These 18 T cell receptor beta chains share one sample of origin, sequenced in a study of cytotoxic CD8 clonotypes in ibrutinib-treated CLL. Data came from immunoSEQ multiplex PCR; TCRdb stores just in-frame clones and leaves some out. The sample lists 40,000 or so clones; roughly three quarters were seen once. The starting material was PBMCs, obtained after 12 months of ibrutinib treatment. Receptor source: a human donor with chronic lymphocytic leukemia.

J is TRBJ1-2 and V is TRBV30, with 7 nucleotides matching TRBD1. J lost 10 bases, V lost 2 bases, and 10 bases had no gene match. The CDR3 is 13 amino acids. From germline, CDR1 is GTSNPN and CDR2 SVGIG (reference sequence). The CDR3 spells CAWSRQGGGIYTF. The CDR3 nucleotides read TGTGCCTGGAGTCGACAGGGCGGAGGTATCTACACCTTC. Drawing the rest from reference TRBV30 and TRBJ1-2, the complete variable domain is SQTIHQWPATLVQPVGSPLSLECTVEGTSNPNLYWYRQAAGRGLQLLFYSVGIGQISSEVPQNLSASRPQDRQFILSSKKLLLSDSGFYLCAWSRQGGGIYTFGSGTRLTVV.

The CDR3 coding sequence is TGTGCCAGTAAACGCGTTAATGAAAAACTGTTTTTT. It encodes CASKRVNEKLFF. This chain uses TRBV19 with TRBJ1-4, with D unresolved. V was clipped by 7 bases and J by 4 bases, with 7 bases between them. Per the germline V gene, CDR1 is LNHDA and CDR2 is SQIVND (reference sequence). The CDR3 loop spans 12 amino acids.

The rearrangement uses TRBV2 and TRBJ2-7; 7 positions match TRBD1. The J segment lost 12 bases and the V segment lost 6 bases, leaving 17 bases of the junction unmatched. The CDR3 contains 14 residues. Germline V gene sequence: CDR1 SNHLY, CDR2 FYNNEI. The CDR3 reads CASRTTGVKWDSYF. The DNA for the CDR3 is TGTGCCAGCAGAACCACAGGGGTTAAATGGGATTCGTACTTC.

CDR3 protein: CASSSGERYEQYF. As DNA, the CDR3 is TGTGCCAGTAGTTCAGGGGAGCGTTACGAGCAGTACTTC. The chain couples TRBV19 to TRBJ2-7; weak D call: TRBD1 (6 bases). The V end was cut by 5 bases, the J end by 4 bases, with 12 bases between. CDR3 length: 13 amino acids. CDR1 and CDR2 (germline): LNHDA, SQIVND (reference sequence).

The V gene is TRBV7-2, the J gene TRBJ1-5; 8 positions agree with TRBD1. The CDR3 extends over 14 amino acids. Trimming at V came to 5 bases and at J to 6 bases, leaving 6 bases not matched to a gene. The germline V gene has CDR1 SGHTA and CDR2 FQGNSA. CDR3 nucleotide sequence: TGTGCCAGCAGCCCCTCAGGGGGCAGTCAGCCCCAGCATTTT. Translation gives CASSPSGGSQPQHF.

This chain links TRBV20-1 with TRBJ2-7, with unresolved D. Germline V gene sequence: CDR1 DFQATT, CDR2 SNEGSKA (reference sequence). This CDR3 is 8 amino acids long. CDR3 sequence (DNA): TGCACCCCATGCAAGCAGTACTTC. It encodes CTPCKQYF.

The chain employs TRBV11-1 and TRBJ2-5, with TRBD2 matching over 9 bases. Germline assignment: CDR1 SGHAT and CDR2 FQDESV (reference sequence). This CDR3 contains 16 residues. The junction had 10 bases not matched to a gene; V was cut back by 4 bases and J by 4 bases. The CDR3 DNA is TGTGCCAGCAGCTCCGACTGGATAGCGGGAGTAGAGACCCAGTACTTC. Encoded protein: CASSSDWIAGVETQYF.

The chain recombines TRBV10-3 with TRBJ2-7; 10 bases are shared with TRBD1. The germline gives CDR1 ENHRY, CDR2 SYGVKD. This CDR3 contains 14 residues. V lost 0 bases and J lost 6; bases outside the gene matches: 2. CDR3 coding DNA: TGTGCCATCAGTGAGTCTAGGACAGGGGGCGAGCAGTACTTC. Its protein is CAISESRTGGEQYF.

The rearrangement uses TRBV25-1 and TRBJ2-5; D gene ambiguous. Per the germline V gene, CDR1 is MGHDK and CDR2 is SYGVNS. Trimming took 4 bases from V and 3 from J, leaving 12 bases between them. The CDR3 totals 14 residues. Here the CDR3 DNA reads TGTGCCAGCAGTGGGAAAAGGGCGGAAGAGACCCAGTACTTC. As protein: CASSGKRAEETQYF.

The chain is built from TRBV7-3 and TRBJ2-5; D gene unclear. The CDR3 is made up of 13 amino acids. Trimming removed 4 bases at V and 3 bases at J, with 9 bases between. The germline V gene encodes CDR1 SGHTA and CDR2 FQGTGA. The CDR3 region is CASSSDNKETQYF. CDR3 DNA sequence: TGTGCCAGCAGCTCCGACAATAAAGAGACCCAGTACTTC.

The CDR3 nucleotides are TGTGCCAGCAGCTCCGACAGGCGCTCTGGAAACACCATATATTTT. Translation: CASSSDRRSGNTIYF. V and J are TRBV5-4 and TRBJ1-3, with a tentative D call TRBD1 (6 bases). CDR1 is SGHNT, CDR2 YYREEE, per germline (reference sequence). Trimming took off 3 bases at V and 0 bases at J, with 10 bases between the two ends. The CDR3 runs to 15 residues. The full variable domain, completed using reference TRBV5-4 and TRBJ1-3, is ETGVTQSPTHLIKTRGQQVTLRCSSQSGHNTVSWYQQALGQGPQFIFQYYREEENGRGNFPPRFSGLQFPNYSSELNVNALELDDSALYLCASSSDRRSGNTIYFGEGSWLTVV.

The table lists this clone with a few counts. V usage is TRBV27 and J usage is TRBJ2-7; 7 bases map to TRBD2. Germline V CDR1 and CDR2: MNHEY, SMNVEV (reference sequence). V shed 3 bases and J 7 bases; nucleotides not matched to a gene: 15. The CDR3 covers 16 residues. The CDR3 DNA reads as TGTGCCAGCAGTTTCACGGGGGGAACCTACCCTCGGGAGCAGTACTTC. As protein: CASSFTGGTYPREQYF.

V and J are TRBV9 and TRBJ2-1; a possible D gene is TRBD2 (6 bases). Looked up from germline, CDR1 is SGDLS and CDR2 is YYNGEE. V was trimmed by 0 bases and J by 9 bases, leaving 16 bases between them. The CDR3 has 15 residues. The CDR3 nucleotides read TGTGCCAGCAGCGTAGTTTCTAGCGCTTGGGGTGAGCAGTTCTTC. Protein sequence: CASSVVSSAWGEQFF.

The rearrangement uses TRBV27 and TRBJ2-5; TRBD1 or TRBD2 may be the D gene (5 bases each). With 5 bases removed from V and 5 bases from J, the gap between germline ends came to 18 bases. The CDR3 consists of 15 residues. Per germline, CDR1 MNHEY and CDR2 SMNVEV (reference sequence). Here the CDR3 DNA reads TGTGCCAGCAGTGCCATGACGGGGCCTGGGGAGACCCAGTACTTC. Its protein product is CASSAMTGPGETQYF.

The CDR3 sequence: CASSESMAGRGYTF. As DNA, the CDR3 is TGTGCCAGCAGTGAATCGATGGCGGGACGTGGCTACACCTTC. The rearrangement uses TRBV6-5 and TRBJ1-2; TRBD1 is a possible D gene (5 bases). V lost 5 bases and J 7 bases, leaving 17 bases between the germline ends. The CDR3 covers 14 residues. In germline, CDR1 is MNHEY, CDR2 SVGAGI.

This clone was seen a handful of times. The chain joins TRBV10-3 to TRBJ1-2; TRBD1 might be the D (6 bases). This CDR3 has 14 amino acids. The germline gives CDR1 ENHRY, CDR2 SYGVKD. The V end lost 6 bases, the J end lost 3 bases, and 14 bases lay between the germline ends. CDR3 protein: CAISDRRGDYGYTF. The CDR3 DNA reads TGTGCCATCAGCGACCGGAGGGGGGACTATGGCTACACCTTC.

V and J are TRBV19 and TRBJ2-5; 11 bases align to TRBD2. V lost 8 bases and J lost 2; bases outside the gene matches: 10. CDR1 is LNHDA, CDR2 SQIVND, per germline (reference sequence). The CDR3 is 16 amino acids. In nucleotides, the CDR3 is TGTGCCAGTTCCTCTTGGGGACTAGCGGAACAAGAGACCCAGTACTTC. Protein product: CASSSWGLAEQETQYF.

This clone appeared a single time. CDR3 in DNA: TGCGCCAGCAGCCGATCACCCCGCAGCCCAGGTATTCATGAAGCTTTCTTT. This encodes CASSRSPRSPGIHEAFF. The chain combines TRBV4-1 with TRBJ1-1; D is unclear. Germline CDR1 MGHRA, CDR2 YSYEKL. Trimming stripped 4 bases from V and 7 bases from J, with 25 bases between. The CDR3 covers 17 residues.